This is a list of T cell receptor beta chains from one sample in a study of cytomegalovirus exposure and HLA in healthy donors. Data came from immunoSEQ multiplex PCR; TCRdb stores just in-frame clones and leaves some out. This table has approximately 180,000 clones, approximately 84% appearing once. What was sequenced was PBMCs. These receptors all come from a girl under 18 in good health and CMV-seropositive. The CDR3 runs from the conserved cysteine through the conserved F or W. The D gene is left open where the match is weak. Expanded clones are given a class, and other clones once, few, many or no size at all.

V	size	D	J	CDR3	DNA
TRBV6-5	-	-	TRBJ1-2	CASSSPTGTYGYTF	TGTGCCAGCAGTTCCCCGACAGGAACCTATGGCTACACCTTC
TRBV28	-	TRBD1	TRBJ1-2	CASTKGQAYGYTF	TGTGCCAGCACCAAAGGACAGGCCTATGGCTACACCTTC
TRBV6-5	-	-	TRBJ1-2	CASSVMRSNYGYTF	TGTGCCAGCAGCGTGATGCGCTCTAACTATGGCTACACCTTC
TRBV30	once	-	TRBJ1-1	CAWNPTSSGAFF	TGTGCCTGGAACCCCACCTCGTCGGGGGCTTTCTTT
TRBV6-5	-	-	TRBJ2-7	CASSSDPEAYEQYF	TGTGCCAGCAGTTCCGACCCCGAGGCCTACGAGCAGTACTTC
TRBV11-2	-	-	TRBJ1-2	CASSLVRVGYTF	TGTGCCAGCAGCTTAGTTCGGGTCGGCTACACCTTC
TRBV6-1	-	TRBD1	TRBJ1-2	CASSRTGGSGYTF	TGTGCCAGCAGCAGGACAGGGGGTAGTGGCTACACCTTC
TRBV10-3	-	TRBD1	TRBJ1-2	CAISDRQGGSGYTF	TGTGCCATCAGTGATCGACAGGGGGGGTCTGGCTACACCTTC
TRBV4-1	-	TRBD1	TRBJ2-7	CASSLSDRVGDEQYF	TGCGCCAGCAGCCTTTCAGACAGGGTGGGCGACGAGCAGTACTTC
TRBV4-2	few	-	TRBJ1-2	CASSQDRPGQGYGYTF	TGTGCCAGCAGCCAAGATCGGCCAGGGCAAGGGTATGGCTACACCTTC
TRBV5-1	-	TRBD1	TRBJ1-3	CASRRGTGLSGNTIYF	TGCGCCAGCCGACGAGGGACAGGACTCTCTGGAAACACCATATATTTT
TRBV6-6	few	-	TRBJ1-1	CASSKNRAEAFF	TGTGCCAGCAGTAAAAACAGGGCTGAAGCTTTCTTT
TRBV27	once	-	TRBJ2-7	CASSPQASYEQYF	TGTGCCAGCAGCCCGCAGGCCTCCTACGAGCAGTACTTC
TRBV5-1	-	TRBD1	TRBJ1-3	CASSLTTGTAISGGNTIYF	TGCGCCAGCAGCTTAACAACCGGGACAGCAATTAGTGGCGGAAACACCATATATTTT
TRBV5-4	-	-	TRBJ2-1	CASSPDSYNEQFF	TGTGCCAGCAGCCCGGACTCATACAATGAGCAGTTCTTC
TRBV6-1	once	-	TRBJ1-2	CASSVAGRRVYGYTF	TGTGCCAGCAGTGTCGCGGGTCGTCGGGTTTATGGCTACACCTTC
TRBV28	-	TRBD2	TRBJ2-1	CASSSLAGGSSYNEQFF	TGTGCCAGCAGTTCCCTAGCGGGGGGGAGCTCCTACAATGAGCAGTTCTTC
TRBV4-1	-	TRBD1	TRBJ1-2	CASSHGQGFADGYTF	TGCGCCAGCAGCCATGGACAGGGGTTCGCTGATGGCTACACCTTC
TRBV6-5	-	TRBD1	TRBJ2-3	CASSYSPRDRAQYF	TGTGCCAGCAGTTATTCCCCCCGGGACAGGGCGCAGTATTTT
TRBV25-1	few	TRBD2	TRBJ2-2	CASGIGGADTGELFF	TGTGCCAGCGGCATCGGGGGGGCGGACACCGGGGAGCTGTTTTTT
TRBV5-4	-	TRBD1	TRBJ1-1	CASSRTGDTEAFF	TGTGCCAGCAGCAGGACAGGGGACACTGAAGCTTTCTTT
TRBV6-1	-	-	TRBJ1-4	CASSVSGPNEKLFF	TGTGCCAGCAGTGTAAGTGGGCCGAATGAAAAACTGTTTTTT
TRBV30	-	-	TRBJ1-2	CAWSVTGGPAHGYTF	TGTGCCTGGAGTGTAACCGGAGGGCCGGCCCATGGCTACACCTTC
TRBV7-9	once	-	TRBJ1-2	CASSYLLTGNYGYTF	TGTGCCAGCAGCTACCTCCTAACAGGGAACTATGGCTACACCTTC
TRBV13	-	-	TRBJ1-5	CASSLSGVGNQPQHF	TGTGCCAGCAGCTTGAGTGGAGTTGGCAATCAGCCCCAGCATTTT
TRBV19	-	TRBD1	TRBJ2-7	CASSPQGAPYEQYF	TGTGCCAGTAGCCCACAGGGGGCCCCCTACGAGCAGTACTTC
TRBV18	-	TRBD1	TRBJ2-7	CASSGSGTGGFEQYF	TGTGCCAGCTCAGGGTCCGGGACAGGGGGATTCGAGCAGTACTTC
TRBV6-5	-	-	TRBJ1-2	CASSYSATDGYTF	TGTGCCAGCAGTTACTCGGCAACCGATGGCTACACCTTC
TRBV5-1	-	TRBD1	TRBJ1-1	CASKAGQGGTEAFF	TGCGCCAGCAAAGCGGGACAGGGAGGCACTGAAGCTTTCTTT
TRBV11-2	-	-	TRBJ1-1	CASSRLGAGTEAFF	TGTGCCAGCAGTCGACTGGGAGCGGGAACTGAAGCTTTCTTT
TRBV11-2	-	TRBD1	TRBJ2-7	CASSLNRGTYEQYF	TGTGCCAGCAGCTTAAACAGGGGGACCTACGAGCAGTACTTC
TRBV5-1	-	-	TRBJ1-2	CASSLGGGGFKDGYTF	TGCGCCAGCAGCTTGGGCGGCGGAGGGTTTAAAGATGGCTACACCTTC
TRBV7-3	-	-	TRBJ1-2	CASSLEPGTDYGYTF	TGTGCCAGCAGCTTAGAACCGGGAACGGACTATGGCTACACCTTC
TRBV6-1	few	-	TRBJ1-1	CASSEVRSTEAFF	TGTGCCAGCAGTGAAGTCCGGAGCACTGAAGCTTTCTTT
TRBV27	few	-	TRBJ1-5	CASSGGGSGNQPQHF	TGTGCCAGCAGTGGGGGGGGGTCGGGCAATCAGCCCCAGCATTTT
TRBV6-5	-	TRBD2	TRBJ2-3	CASSPRGWTDTQYF	TGTGCCAGCAGTCCGCGGGGGTGGACAGATACGCAGTATTTT
TRBV13	-	-	TRBJ2-7	CASSPYRVYEQYF	TGTGCCAGCAGCCCCTACAGGGTTTACGAGCAGTACTTC
TRBV19	once	TRBD2	TRBJ2-3	CATATRGGSTDTQYF	TGTGCCACCGCTACCCGGGGGGGGTCTACAGATACGCAGTATTTT
TRBV5-8	-	TRBD1	TRBJ2-7	CASSLGTGRGYEQYF	TGTGCCAGCAGCTTAGGGACAGGGAGGGGCTACGAGCAGTACTTC
TRBV10-1	-	-	TRBJ1-3	CATYTGVSGNTIYF	TGCGCCACCTACACGGGGGTCTCTGGAAACACCATATATTTT
TRBV6-6	-	TRBD1	TRBJ2-7	CASSYSGQGSSYEQYF	TGTGCCAGCAGTTACTCGGGACAGGGGAGCTCCTACGAGCAGTACTTC
TRBV18	-	-	TRBJ1-1	CASSPEAVAFF	TGTGCCAGCTCACCAGAGGCAGTAGCTTTCTTT
TRBV28	-	TRBD1	TRBJ1-2	CASSPRTGYGYTF	TGTGCCAGCAGTCCACGGACAGGCTATGGCTACACCTTC
TRBV5-1	-	TRBD2	TRBJ2-2	CASSSKEGGITGELFF	TGCGCCAGCAGCTCCAAAGAGGGAGGGATCACCGGGGAGCTGTTTTTT
TRBV9	-	TRBD1	TRBJ1-2	CASSGGWDRKVGYTF	TGTGCCAGCAGCGGGGGTTGGGACAGGAAAGTGGGCTACACCTTC
TRBV5-4	-	TRBD1	TRBJ1-4	CASSPDRGLEKLFF	TGTGCCAGCAGCCCGGACAGGGGGCTTGAAAAACTGTTTTTT
TRBV4-2	-	TRBD2	TRBJ2-1	CASSQVSRGGVEQFF	TGTGCCAGCAGCCAAGTTTCTCGCGGGGGGGTTGAGCAGTTCTTC